The next 17 T cell receptor beta chains were all read from a single sample in a study of control samples from healthy donors and cancer patients (dated by TCRdb to 2018 to 2021). Receptors were amplified or captured by the immunoSEQ multiplex PCR assay. This is the immuneACCESS table as TCRdb keeps it, with only in-frame sequences that have V and J called. A part of the clones is gone; compared with another copy, unresolved V genes explain less than half, and the rest is unexplained. Recorded for this sample are 120,000 or so clones; about 90% of them occurred a single time. The biggest ten clones account for about 2.7% of the sample. The specimen was blood. Receptors were obtained from a man between 60 and 70 years old in good health.

This chain uses TRBV7-9 with TRBJ2-2, with D tentatively TRBD1 or TRBD2 (6 bases each). Trimming removed 6 bases at V and 4 bases at J, with 21 bases between. Germline CDR1 SEHNR, CDR2 FQNEAQ (reference sequence). The CDR3 spans 17 residues. Here the CDR3 reads CASRSIGGRVPTGELFF. The CDR3 DNA follows: TGTGCCAGCAGGTCTATCGGGGGCAGGGTCCCCACCGGGGAGCTGTTTTTT.

The V and J genes are TRBV28 and TRBJ1-5; D may be TRBD1 (6 bases). This CDR3 has 17 residues. Trimming cost V 4 bases and J 2 bases, with 18 bases left between them. CDR1 MDHEN and CDR2 SYDVKM come from the germline V gene. As DNA, the CDR3 is TGTGCCAGCAGTTCAATGGGGGGGCAGATGGGCAATCAGCCCCAGCATTTT. Translation: CASSSMGGQMGNQPQHF. The variable domain in full, completed from reference TRBV28 and TRBJ1-5, reads DVKVTQSSRYLVKRTGEKVFLECVQDMDHENMFWYRQDPGLGLRLIYFSYDVKMKEKGDIPEGYSVSREKKERFSLILESASTNQTSMYLCASSSMGGQMGNQPQHFGDGTRLSIL.

The J gene is TRBJ1-2, the V gene TRBV28; D is perhaps TRBD1 (5 bases). Germline loops: CDR1 MDHEN, CDR2 SYDVKM. This CDR3 has 15 amino acids. Trimming left V 8 bases short and J 4 bases short, with 20 bases between. The CDR3 nucleotides read TGTGCCAGCGGGAACAGGCTTTTTGATGGCTATGGCTACACCTTC. This gives the protein CASGNRLFDGYGYTF.

The rearrangement joins TRBV20-1 to TRBJ2-7; TRBD1 or TRBD2 may be the D gene (5 bases each). The CDR3 is 14 amino acids. V was cut by 3 bases and J by 7 bases, with 19 bases left in between. The germline V gene has CDR1 DFQATT and CDR2 SNEGSKA (reference sequence). The CDR3 DNA reads as TGCAGTGCTAGTCCCGGGACCGACCCGGGGGAGCAGTACTTC. Translating it yields CSASPGTDPGEQYF.

The chain joins TRBV6-1 to TRBJ1-6; D is possibly TRBD1 (5 bases). The V end lost 11 bases, the J end lost 7 bases, and 18 bases lay between the germline ends. From germline, CDR1 is MNHNS and CDR2 SASEGT. CDR3 size: 14 residues. The DNA for the CDR3 is TGTGCCGGGCGCTCGGGGCCTTGGAATTCACCCCTCCACTTT. This codes for CAGRSGPWNSPLHF.

The gene calls are TRBV19 and TRBJ2-2; D perhaps matches TRBD1 (5 bases). Looked up from germline, CDR1 is LNHDA and CDR2 is SQIVND (reference sequence). The germline V and J ends were trimmed by 2 bases and 5 bases, with 9 bases remaining between them. The length of the CDR3 is 14 residues. CDR3 in amino acids: CASSIQGVTGELFF. CDR3 nucleotide sequence: TGTGCCAGTAGTATACAGGGCGTGACCGGGGAGCTGTTTTTT.

The chain recombines TRBV7-2 with TRBJ2-2, with D perhaps TRBD1 (5 bases). Trimming removed 1 base from V and 2 bases from J, with 11 bases in between. Per germline, CDR1 SGHTA and CDR2 FQGNSA. The CDR3 covers 16 residues. CDR3 coding DNA: TGTGCCAGCAGCTTAGTAGGGGTGGCAAACACCGGGGAGCTGTTTTTT. It encodes CASSLVGVANTGELFF.

This clone was seen once. The chain is built from TRBV12-3 or TRBV12-4 and TRBJ1-1; the D is unclear. Deletions cut 1 base from V and 8 bases from J, with 11 bases between. CDR3 size: 13 residues. The DNA for the CDR3 is TGTGCCAGCAGTTTAGTTCCGGCGTCGGAAGCTTTCTTT. Amino acid sequence: CASSLVPASEAFF.

This chain joins TRBV28 and TRBJ1-5, with a weak D call TRBD1 (6 bases). The germline gives CDR1 MDHEN, CDR2 SYDVKM. V shed 4 bases and J shed 1 base, with 11 bases lying between them. There are 15 residues in the CDR3. CDR3 amino acids: CASSWRGLSNQPQHF. DNA for the CDR3: TGTGCCAGCAGTTGGCGGGGGCTAAGCAATCAGCCCCAGCATTTT.

The chain links TRBV19 to TRBJ1-2; D call uncertain. Between the trimmed V and J ends, which lost 4 bases and 2 bases, there was a span of 8 bases. This CDR3 contains 13 residues. CDR1 is LNHDA, CDR2 SQIVND, per germline (reference sequence). This CDR3 reads CASSSRSNYGYTF. In DNA form, the CDR3 reads TGTGCCAGTAGTAGCAGGTCAAACTATGGCTACACCTTC.

This chain uses TRBV18 with TRBJ1-4, with a weak D call TRBD1 (6 bases). V shed 4 bases and J shed 4 bases, with 13 bases lying between them. This CDR3 spans 15 amino acids. CDR1 is KGHSH and CDR2 is LQKENI in the germline V gene. Written as DNA, the CDR3 is TGTGCCAGCTCACTTTCCCAGGGGATTAATGAAAAACTGTTTTTT. Protein product: CASSLSQGINEKLFF. Full variable domain (rest looked up from reference TRBV18 and TRBJ1-4): NAGVMQNPRHLVRRRGQEARLRCSPMKGHSHVYWYRQLPEEGLKFMVYLQKENIIDESGMPKERFSAEFPKEGPSILRIQQVVRGDSAAYFCASSLSQGINEKLFFGSGTQLSVL.

The CDR3 nucleotides are TGTGCCAGCAGCAAATCAGGGGTAGGTCAGCCCCAGCATTTT. Its translation is CASSKSGVGQPQHF. The chain couples TRBV21-1 to TRBJ1-5; the D segment call TRBD1 is taken from the table without a DNA check. TRBV21-1 constitutes a pseudogene. The CDR3 covers 14 residues.

The genes are TRBV2 and TRBJ2-5, with 9 bases lining up with TRBD1. Germline CDR1 is SNHLY and CDR2 is FYNNEI. V was clipped by 10 bases and J by 7 bases; unmatched bases: 13. CDR3 size: 14 residues. The CDR3 region is CATDYTGQGGTQYF. DNA for the CDR3: TGTGCCACTGACTATACGGGACAGGGTGGGACCCAGTACTTC. Filled out from reference TRBV2 and TRBJ2-5, the complete variable domain reads EPEVTQTPSHQVTQMGQEVILRCVPISNHLYFYWYRQILGQKVEFLVSFYNNEISEKSEIFDDQFSVERPDGSNFTLKIRSTKLEDSAMYFCATDYTGQGGTQYFGPGTRLLVL.

V and J are TRBV7-3 and TRBJ1-6; no definite D call. This CDR3 has 15 amino acids. Germline values: CDR1 SGHTA, CDR2 FQGTGA. Trimming stripped 6 bases from V and 3 bases from J, with 12 bases between. DNA for the CDR3: TGTGCCAGCAGGGCGAAAGCAGGCTATAATTCACCCCTCCACTTT. It is translated as CASRAKAGYNSPLHF.

This sequence joins TRBV2 and TRBJ2-3; D possibly matches TRBD1 or TRBD2 (5 bases each). There are 16 residues in the CDR3. Germline CDR1 reads SNHLY; CDR2 reads FYNNEI. V was trimmed by 6 bases and J by 1 base, leaving 17 bases between them. The CDR3 is CASSPGRDGRTDTQYF. CDR3 in DNA: TGTGCCAGCAGCCCCGGACGGGACGGTCGCACAGATACGCAGTATTTT. Supplemented by reference TRBV2 and TRBJ2-3, the full variable domain reads EPEVTQTPSHQVTQMGQEVILRCVPISNHLYFYWYRQILGQKVEFLVSFYNNEISEKSEIFDDQFSVERPDGSNFTLKIRSTKLEDSAMYFCASSPGRDGRTDTQYFGPGTRLTVL.

The rearrangement links TRBV30 to TRBJ2-3; tentatively, D is TRBD2 (5 bases). CDR3 length: 13 residues. CDR1 and CDR2 (germline): GTSNPN, SVGIG (reference sequence). V shed 1 base and J shed 7 bases, with 12 bases lying between them. The CDR3 region is CAWSGSTGYTQYF. CDR3 coding DNA: TGTGCCTGGAGTGGGAGTACGGGGTATACGCAGTATTTT.

This chain joins TRBV4-1 and TRBJ1-1; 10 positions match TRBD1. V dropped 3 bases and J dropped 3; count of bases not matched to a gene: 10. CDR1 and CDR2 (germline): MGHRA, YSYEKL. The CDR3 is 17 residues long. This CDR3 is CASSQRQGARMDTEAFF. The CDR3 DNA is TGCGCCAGCAGCCAGAGACAGGGGGCGCGAATGGACACTGAAGCTTTCTTT.